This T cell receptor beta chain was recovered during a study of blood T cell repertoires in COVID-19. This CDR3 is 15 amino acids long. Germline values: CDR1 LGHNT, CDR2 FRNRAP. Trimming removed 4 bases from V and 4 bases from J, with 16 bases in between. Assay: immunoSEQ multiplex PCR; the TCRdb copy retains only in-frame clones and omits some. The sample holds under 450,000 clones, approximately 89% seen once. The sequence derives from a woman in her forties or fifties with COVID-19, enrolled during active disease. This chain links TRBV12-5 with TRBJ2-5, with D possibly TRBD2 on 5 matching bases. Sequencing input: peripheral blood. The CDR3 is CASGSAAPAAETQYF. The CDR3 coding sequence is TGTGCTAGTGGTTCCGCTGCCCCAGCGGCAGAGACCCAGTACTTC.